The rows below give T cell receptor beta chains drawn from one sample of a study of T cell responses to AZD1222 COVID-19 vaccine. Assay used: immunoSEQ multiplex PCR; TCRdb lists only in-frame clones, some missing. Of about 160,000 clones in the sample, over 80% were seen once. The sequencing used peripheral blood, collected on day 0 of AZD1222 vaccination. The source of these receptors is an adult in good health. Each CDR3 is given with its conserved first and last residue. The D gene is left open where the match is weak. Size is omitted from some rows. Given values are once, few, many or a class for expanded clones.

TRBV6-6	.	TRBJ1-1	.	TGTGCCAGCAGTACGGACAGCACTGAAGCTTTCTTT	CASSTDSTEAFF
TRBV27	.	TRBJ1-5	.	TGTGCCAGCAGTTTATTGATTAGACAGACCGGCTGGCATTTT	CASSLLIRQTGWHF
TRBV5-5	.	TRBJ2-2	.	TGTGCCAGCAGCTTGGCCGGGGAGCTGTTTTTT	CASSLAGELFF
TRBV24-1	once	TRBJ2-2	TRBD1	TGTGCCACCAGTGACCTGACAGGGACCGGGGAGCTGTTTTTT	CATSDLTGTGELFF
TRBV6-2/TRBV6-3	once	TRBJ1-1	.	TGTGCCAGCAGTTACTCGGGACGGACGAACACTGAAGCTTTCTTT	CASSYSGRTNTEAFF
TRBV24-1	few	TRBJ2-1	.	TGTGCCACCAGTGGGACAACCTCCTACAATGAGCAGTTCTTC	CATSGTTSYNEQFF
TRBV3-1/TRBV3-2	few	TRBJ1-6	.	TGTGCCAGCAGCCAAGATATATCAGCGAATTCACCCCTCCACTTT	CASSQDISANSPLHF
TRBV2	once	TRBJ1-2	TRBD1	TGTGCCAGCAGTACGCAGGGGGCTTATGGCTACACCTTC	CASSTQGAYGYTF
TRBV3-1/TRBV3-2	.	TRBJ1-1	.	TGTGCCAGCAGCCAAGATCCGGGCAGGGGAGCTTTCTTT	CASSQDPGRGAFF
TRBV29-1	.	TRBJ1-1	.	TGCAGCGGGGTTCGAGGCGGCGGCACTGAAGCTTTCTTT	CSGVRGGGTEAFF
TRBV6-6	.	TRBJ2-1	.	TGTGCCAGCTGGGCCGTCGGGGATGAGCAGTTCTTC	CASWAVGDEQFF
TRBV9	.	TRBJ2-1	TRBD1	TGTGCCAGCAGCGTGGACAGGGGTTCCTACAATGAGCAGTTCTTC	CASSVDRGSYNEQFF
TRBV5-4	.	TRBJ2-5	TRBD2	TGTGCCAGCAGCTTGGGGACTAGCCGACAAGAGACCCAGTACTTC	CASSLGTSRQETQYF
TRBV9	.	TRBJ2-7	.	TGTGCCAGCAGCGTAGGTCCAGGAGCCTACGAGCAGTACTTC	CASSVGPGAYEQYF
TRBV6-5	.	TRBJ2-7	.	TGTGCCAGCAGTTACTCGAACAGCGAGCAGTACTTC	CASSYSNSEQYF
TRBV3-1/TRBV3-2	.	TRBJ2-2	.	TGTGCCAGCAGCCCCACGGGACCAGCGAACACCGGGGAGCTGTTTTTT	CASSPTGPANTGELFF
TRBV5-4	.	TRBJ1-5	TRBD1	TGTGCCAGCAGCTTGGATCCGACAGGGCTTCAGCCCCAGCATTTT	CASSLDPTGLQPQHF
TRBV11-3	.	TRBJ1-1	.	TGTGCCAGCAGCGTAGGACGATCGAGCACTGAAGCTTTCTTT	CASSVGRSSTEAFF
TRBV15	.	TRBJ1-1	.	TGTGCCACCAGCAGAGATATGGAGAACACTGAAGCTTTCTTT	CATSRDMENTEAFF
TRBV5-4	.	TRBJ1-1	.	TGTGCCAGCAGCTTGCCGGGTAGCTACACTGAAGCTTTCTTT	CASSLPGSYTEAFF
TRBV6-2/TRBV6-3	.	TRBJ1-5	TRBD1	TGTGCCAGCAGTTTGGACAGGGGGTTGGGTCAGCCCCAGCATTTT	CASSLDRGLGQPQHF
TRBV20-1	.	TRBJ2-1	.	TGCAGTGCGACAACTCTGGAGACACAGTTCTTC	CSATTLETQFF
TRBV27	.	TRBJ1-2	TRBD1	TGTGCCAGCAGCGAAACAGGGGCCTATGGCTACACCTTC	CASSETGAYGYTF
TRBV7-8	.	TRBJ2-7	.	TGTGCCAGCAGCTACGGCTCCTACGAGCAGTACTTC	CASSYGSYEQYF
TRBV24-1	.	TRBJ1-1	.	TGTGCCACCAGTGATGAGGGCCGGGTAGAAGCTTTCTTT	CATSDEGRVEAFF
TRBV4-1	.	TRBJ1-5	TRBD1	TGCGCCAGCAGCACAGGACAGGGAAATCAGCCCCAGCATTTT	CASSTGQGNQPQHF
TRBV24-1	few	TRBJ2-3	TRBD2	TGTGCCACCAGTGTTGGAGGACGATGGGGGACTAGCGGGGGGCGCGCAGATACGCAGTATTTT	CATSVGGRWGTSGGRADTQYF
TRBV6-1	.	TRBJ1-2	.	TGTGCCAGCAGTGACCCTGGCAGGGTAGGATATGGCTACACCTTC	CASSDPGRVGYGYTF
TRBV2	.	TRBJ2-7	.	TGTGCCAGCACCTCCCAGCCGAGCTCCTACGAGCAGTACTTC	CASTSQPSSYEQYF
TRBV6-2/TRBV6-3	once	TRBJ2-7	.	TGTGCCAGCAGTCCAAGCGGAAGCTCCTACGAGCAGTACTTC	CASSPSGSSYEQYF
TRBV18	.	TRBJ1-6	.	TGTGCCAGCTCTCAACAGGGAGAAGGGGACTCACCCCTCCACTTT	CASSQQGEGDSPLHF
TRBV7-3	.	TRBJ2-5	.	TGTGCCAGCAGCTTAGGGGGAGGCCTACAAGAGACCCAGTACTTC	CASSLGGGLQETQYF
TRBV7-2	.	TRBJ2-1	TRBD2	TGTGCCAGCAGCCCTGGACTAGCGGAATACAATGAGCAGTTCTTC	CASSPGLAEYNEQFF
TRBV30	.	TRBJ2-6	.	TGTGCCTGGAGCGACTCTGGGGCCAACGTCCTGACTTTC	CAWSDSGANVLTF
TRBV6-2/TRBV6-3	.	TRBJ1-5	.	TGTGCCAGCAGCCGCGACCCGGGACGGAGCAATCAGCCCCAGCATTTT	CASSRDPGRSNQPQHF
TRBV11-2	.	TRBJ1-3	.	TGTGCCAGCAGCTCCCCCCGGACGGCTGGAAACACCATATATTTT	CASSSPRTAGNTIYF
TRBV12-3/TRBV12-4	once	TRBJ1-5	.	TGTGCCAGCAGCATCGACAGTGGCCAGCCCCAGCATTTT	CASSIDSGQPQHF
TRBV7-9	.	TRBJ1-4	.	TGTGCCAGCAGCCCCGCAACGGGGGCCAATAATGAAAAACTGTTTTTT	CASSPATGANNEKLFF
TRBV5-6	.	TRBJ1-2	.	TGTGCCAGCAGCCCCGGACGGGACTATGGCTACACCTTC	CASSPGRDYGYTF
TRBV28	.	TRBJ1-2	.	TGTGCCAGCAATGGGGGGAATTCCTATGGCTACACCTTC	CASNGGNSYGYTF
TRBV4-3	.	TRBJ2-5	TRBD2	TGCGCCAGCAGCCCCGGACTAGCGCACCAAGAGACCCAGTACTTC	CASSPGLAHQETQYF
TRBV18	.	TRBJ1-3	TRBD1	TGTGCCAGCTCACCACTGACAGGGGTAGCTGGAAACACCATATATTTT	CASSPLTGVAGNTIYF
TRBV6-2/TRBV6-3	few	TRBJ1-1	.	TGTGCCAGCAGCCATACAGAGAACACTGAAGCTTTCTTT	CASSHTENTEAFF
TRBV7-3	once	TRBJ1-1	.	TGTGCCAGCAGCTCCTCGCCGACCGGGGCGGCTTTCTTT	CASSSSPTGAAFF
TRBV11-2	.	TRBJ2-7	.	TGTGCCAGCACCACGACGGGAACCTACGAGCAGTACTTC	CASTTTGTYEQYF
TRBV30	.	TRBJ1-2	.	TGTGCCTGGGGACAGAGCTATGGCTACACCTTC	CAWGQSYGYTF
TRBV6-5	once	TRBJ1-1	.	TGTGCCAGCAGGGGGGGACAGAACACTGAAGCTTTCTTT	CASRGGQNTEAFF
TRBV12-3/TRBV12-4	.	TRBJ1-1	.	TGTGCCAGCAGTTTAACCACGCCCTCTGAAGCTTTCTTT	CASSLTTPSEAFF
TRBV27	.	TRBJ2-7	TRBD2	TGTGCCAGCAGTGTCACGGGAGGGGTCTACGAGCAGTACTTC	CASSVTGGVYEQYF
TRBV27	.	TRBJ1-1	.	TGTGCCAGCAGACAACGCCAGGGAGGGTTTGAAGCTTTCTTT	CASRQRQGGFEAFF
TRBV27	.	TRBJ1-6	.	TGTGCCAGCAGTTTAAAGGGGGGGCGAGCTTCACCCCTCCACTTT	CASSLKGGRASPLHF
TRBV5-4	.	TRBJ1-6	.	TGTGCCAGCAGCTCCCGGGACAAAGATTCACCCCTCCACTTT	CASSSRDKDSPLHF
TRBV3-1/TRBV3-2	.	TRBJ2-2	TRBD2	TGTGCCAGCAGCCAAGATTGCTTTAGGCCAACGGGGGGGCGGTACACCGGGGAGCTGTTTTTT	CASSQDCFRPTGGRYTGELFF
TRBV5-1	.	TRBJ2-5	.	TGCGCCAGCAGCATGAACAGTAACCAAGAGACCCAGTACTTC	CASSMNSNQETQYF